This T cell receptor beta chain originates from a study of blood T cell repertoires in COVID-19. Study summary: The samples span acute and convalescent COVID-19 from the United States, Italy and Spain. PBMCs, B-cell-depleted T cells, or T cells provided the cDNA or gDNA that made up the material.

The CDR3 contains 15 residues. The J segment lost 5 bases and the V segment lost 0 bases, leaving 3 bases of the junction unmatched. Germline lookup yields CDR1 MNHEY and CDR2 SVGAGI. In the original workflow: Cell counts per sample came from amplifying reference gene primers. Profiling relied on immunoSEQ multiplex PCR, and the TCRdb table lists in-frame clones only, not all of them. The V and J calls and clone size come from that table; D and trimming were worked out from the DNA. The top ten clones hold 1.3% to 1.5% of a sample with 250,000 or so clones, 88% of them seen once. The sample comprised peripheral blood. J is TRBJ1-5 and V is TRBV6-5, with 8 bases that match TRBD1. The TCR comes from a man of 80 years or more with acute or convalescent COVID-19. The CDR3 loop is CASSYSGQGDQPQHF. CDR3 coding DNA: TGTGCCAGCAGTTACTCCGGACAGGGCGATCAGCCCCAGCATTTT.